This TCR beta chain was captured by sequencing in a study of blood T cell repertoires in COVID-19 (dated by TCRdb to 2018 to 2021). Study-wide context: Samples covering the acute and convalescent phases of COVID-19 were provided by collaborators in the United States, Italy and Spain. The material from the prospective study consisted of cDNA or gDNA derived from T cells, B-cell-depleted T cells, or PBMCs. Subjects who had been exposed to COVID-19, were actively infected with it, or had recovered from it provided the deeply sampled blood TCRbeta repertoires that made up the dataset. The repertoires were made available in a free public database intended to serve as a resource for research on the immune response to SARS-CoV-2. Samples came from the ongoing ImmuneRACE study (first 160 participants) plus 1,254 subjects from 6 global collaborators. A de-identified subject ID, COVID-19 status, age in years and sex were almost always included in the sample metadata. Where available, HLA class I and class II types were obtained from metadata supplied by the sample provider rather than from assay-based typing. Paper-wide results and their limitations: The amount of clinical and demographic metadata varied by source and participant and was provided uncurated.

Samples from volunteer blood donors who had recovered from COVID-19 were contributed by a second Seattle source. The collaborating institutions used their own protocols to collect whole blood in K2EDTA tubes. For TCRbeta analysis, collaborators shipped samples as frozen whole blood, isolated PBMCs, or DNA extracted from either of those sample types. Concerning this clone: Its specific antigen is unknown. Base qualities are missing; no much larger clone stands one base away.

TCRbeta CDR3 regions were amplified from genomic DNA by means of the immunoSEQ Assay, a bias-controlled multiplex PCR. Under the source paper's analysis protocol: The number of nucleated cells in each sample was estimated by amplification of reference gene primers within the assay. To quantify the absolute abundance of each unique TCRbeta CDR3 rearrangement, sequence reads were collapsed and filtered. For each sample, productive Simpson clonality was calculated as the square root of Simpson's diversity index over productive rearrangements. This immuneACCESS table, as held by TCRdb, lists in-frame sequences with V and J called but not all clones. Of the missing ones, under half trace to an unresolved V gene in checked studies; the others have no known cause. The V and J calls and clone size are taken from that table; D and trimming were inferred from the DNA. This sample gives some 240,000 clones in total; over 80% of them show up just once. Approximately 1.4% of the sample is taken by the ten largest.

From cysteine to phenylalanine, the CDR3 is 13 amino acids long. Of the read, only the CDR3 DNA is kept; its 39 bases are in frame from base 1. Taken from the germline V gene, the CDR1 and CDR2 loops are KGHSH and LQKENI. Here V drops 2 bases and J drops 7 bases, and the junction holds 2 bases not matched to any gene. This sequence uses TRBV18 and TRBJ1-5; 7 nucleotides in the junction match TRBD1. Sequences were obtained from peripheral blood. This receptor was identified in a woman aged 40 to 50 who had recovered from COVID-19. The DNA reads TGTGCCAGCTCACCAACAGGGGCGCAGCCCCAGCATTTT. This sequence encodes CASSPTGAQPQHF.